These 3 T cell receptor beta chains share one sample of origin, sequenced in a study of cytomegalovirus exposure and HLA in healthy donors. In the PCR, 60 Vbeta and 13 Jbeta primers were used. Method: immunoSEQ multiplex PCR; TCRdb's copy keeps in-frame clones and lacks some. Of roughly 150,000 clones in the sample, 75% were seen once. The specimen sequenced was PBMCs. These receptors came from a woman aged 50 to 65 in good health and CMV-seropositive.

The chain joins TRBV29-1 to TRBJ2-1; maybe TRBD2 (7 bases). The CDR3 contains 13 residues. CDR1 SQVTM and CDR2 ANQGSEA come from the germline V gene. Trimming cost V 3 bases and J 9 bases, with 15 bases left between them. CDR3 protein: CSVEYSGGVEQFF. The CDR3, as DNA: TGCAGCGTTGAGTATTCGGGGGGCGTTGAGCAGTTCTTC.

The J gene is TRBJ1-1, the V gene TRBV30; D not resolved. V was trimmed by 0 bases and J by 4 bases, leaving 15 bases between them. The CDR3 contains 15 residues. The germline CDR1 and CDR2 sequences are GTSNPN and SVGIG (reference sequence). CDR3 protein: CAWSVSRRFGTEAFF. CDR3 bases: TGTGCCTGGAGTGTTTCTCGGAGATTCGGCACTGAAGCTTTCTTT.

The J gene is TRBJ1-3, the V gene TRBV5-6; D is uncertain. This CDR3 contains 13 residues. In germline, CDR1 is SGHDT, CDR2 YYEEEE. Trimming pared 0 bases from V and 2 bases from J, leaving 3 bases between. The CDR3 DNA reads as TGTGCCAGCAGCTTGGCGGCTGGAAACACCATATATTTT. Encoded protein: CASSLAAGNTIYF.